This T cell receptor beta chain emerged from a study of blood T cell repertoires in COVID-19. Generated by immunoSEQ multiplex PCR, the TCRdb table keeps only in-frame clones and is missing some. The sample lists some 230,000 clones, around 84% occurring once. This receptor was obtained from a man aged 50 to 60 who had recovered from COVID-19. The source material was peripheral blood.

CDR3 nucleotides: TGTGCCAGCTCACCACAGGGGGCGGCGAGCAATCAGCCCCAGCATTTT. The encoded protein is CASSPQGAASNQPQHF. The chain links TRBV18 to TRBJ1-5, with 7 nucleotides matching TRBD1. Germline CDR1 reads KGHSH; CDR2 reads LQKENI. The CDR3 covers 16 residues. The trim removed 1 base at V and 1 base at J, leaving 4 bases unmatched.